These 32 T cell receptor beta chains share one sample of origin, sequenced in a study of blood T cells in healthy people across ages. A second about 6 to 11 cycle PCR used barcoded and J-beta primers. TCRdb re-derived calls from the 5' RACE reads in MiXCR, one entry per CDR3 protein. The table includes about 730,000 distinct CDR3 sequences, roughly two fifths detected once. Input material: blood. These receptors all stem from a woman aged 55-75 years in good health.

The CDR3 DNA sequence: TGTGCCAGCAGCTCAGGACAGGGCCTGAACACTGAAGCTTTCTTT. This encodes CASSSGQGLNTEAFF. The J gene is TRBJ1-1, the V gene TRBV7-6, with 8 nucleotides matching TRBD1. J was trimmed by 0 bases and V by 4 bases; bases with no gene match: 4. Per the germline V gene, CDR1 is SGHVS and CDR2 is FNYEAQ. The length of the CDR3 is 15 residues.

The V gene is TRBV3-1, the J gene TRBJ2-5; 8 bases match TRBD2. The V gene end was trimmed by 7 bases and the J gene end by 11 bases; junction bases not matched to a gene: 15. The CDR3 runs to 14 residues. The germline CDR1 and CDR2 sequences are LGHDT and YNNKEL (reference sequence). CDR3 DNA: TGTGCCAGCAAGACCGGGGGGGGTTACAATGAGCAGTACTTC. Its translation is CASKTGGGYNEQYF.

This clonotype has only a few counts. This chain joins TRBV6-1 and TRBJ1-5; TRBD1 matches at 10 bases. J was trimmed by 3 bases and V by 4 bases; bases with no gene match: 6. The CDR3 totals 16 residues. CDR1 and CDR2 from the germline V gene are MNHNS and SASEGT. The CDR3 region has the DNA TGTGCCAGCAGTGCAACGGGACAGGGGAACAATCAGCCCCAGCATTTT. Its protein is CASSATGQGNNQPQHF.

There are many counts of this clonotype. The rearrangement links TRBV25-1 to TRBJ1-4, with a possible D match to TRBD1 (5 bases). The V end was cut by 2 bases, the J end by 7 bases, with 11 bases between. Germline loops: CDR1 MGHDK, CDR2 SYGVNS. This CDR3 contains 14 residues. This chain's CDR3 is CASSEGGGVEKLFF. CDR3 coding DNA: TGTGCCAGCAGTGAAGGGGGAGGAGTTGAAAAACTGTTTTTT.

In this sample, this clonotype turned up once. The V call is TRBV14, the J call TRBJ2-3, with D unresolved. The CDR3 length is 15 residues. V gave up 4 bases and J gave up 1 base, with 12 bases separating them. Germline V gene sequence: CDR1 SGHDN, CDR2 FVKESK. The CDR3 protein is CASSPDQPGTDTQYF. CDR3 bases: TGTGCCAGCAGCCCCGATCAACCCGGCACAGATACGCAGTATTTT.

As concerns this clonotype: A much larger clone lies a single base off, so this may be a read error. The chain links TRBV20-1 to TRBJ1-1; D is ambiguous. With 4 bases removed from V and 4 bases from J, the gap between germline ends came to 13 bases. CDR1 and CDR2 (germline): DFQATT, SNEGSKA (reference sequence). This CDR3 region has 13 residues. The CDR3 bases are TGCAGTGCTATTCGGGCCCATGGCACTGAAGCTTTCTTT. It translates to CSAIRAHGTEAFF.

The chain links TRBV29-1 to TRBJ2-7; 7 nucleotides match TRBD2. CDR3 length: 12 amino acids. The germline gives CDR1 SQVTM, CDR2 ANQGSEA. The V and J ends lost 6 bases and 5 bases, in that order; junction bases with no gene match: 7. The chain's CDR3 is CSVGTTLNEQYF. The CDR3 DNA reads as TGCAGCGTCGGGACTACCCTTAACGAGCAGTACTTC.

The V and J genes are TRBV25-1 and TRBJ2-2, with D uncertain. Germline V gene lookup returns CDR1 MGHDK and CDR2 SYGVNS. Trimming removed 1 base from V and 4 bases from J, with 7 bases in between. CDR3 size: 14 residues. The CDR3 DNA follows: TGTGCCAGCAGTGAATTATTAGTCACCGGGGAGCTGTTTTTT. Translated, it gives CASSELLVTGELFF.

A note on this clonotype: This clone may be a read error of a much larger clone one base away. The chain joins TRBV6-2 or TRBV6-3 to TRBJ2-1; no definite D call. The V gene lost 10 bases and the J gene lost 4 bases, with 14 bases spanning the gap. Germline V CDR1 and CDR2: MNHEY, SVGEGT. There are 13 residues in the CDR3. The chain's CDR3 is CATAGRSYNEQFF. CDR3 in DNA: TGTGCCACCGCCGGGCGATCTTACAATGAGCAGTTCTTC.

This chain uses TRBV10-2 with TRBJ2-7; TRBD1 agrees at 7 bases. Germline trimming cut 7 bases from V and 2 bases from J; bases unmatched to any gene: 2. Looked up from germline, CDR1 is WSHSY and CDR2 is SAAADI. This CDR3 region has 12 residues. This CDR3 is CASTQGAYEQYF. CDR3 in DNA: TGCGCCAGCACGCAGGGGGCCTACGAGCAGTACTTC.

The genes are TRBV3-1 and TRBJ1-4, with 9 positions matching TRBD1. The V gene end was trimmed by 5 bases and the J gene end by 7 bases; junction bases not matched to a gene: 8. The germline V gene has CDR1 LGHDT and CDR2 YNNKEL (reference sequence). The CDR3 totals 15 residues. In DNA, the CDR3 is TGTGCCAGCAGCGGGACAGGGTTAAGAAGTGAAAAACTGTTTTTT. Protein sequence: CASSGTGLRSEKLFF.

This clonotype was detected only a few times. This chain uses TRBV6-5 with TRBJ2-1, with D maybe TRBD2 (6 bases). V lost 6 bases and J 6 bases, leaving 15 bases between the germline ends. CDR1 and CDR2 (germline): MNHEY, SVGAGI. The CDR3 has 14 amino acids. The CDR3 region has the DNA TGTGCCAGCAGCGCCGGGACTGCTGTCAATGAGCAGTTCTTC. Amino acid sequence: CASSAGTAVNEQFF.

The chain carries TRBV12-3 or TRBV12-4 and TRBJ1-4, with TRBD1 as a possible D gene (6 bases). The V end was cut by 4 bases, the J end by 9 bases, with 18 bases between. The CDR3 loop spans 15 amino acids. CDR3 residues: CASSSPQGGRKKLFF. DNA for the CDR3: TGTGCCAGCAGTTCTCCACAGGGAGGGAGGAAAAAACTGTTTTTT.

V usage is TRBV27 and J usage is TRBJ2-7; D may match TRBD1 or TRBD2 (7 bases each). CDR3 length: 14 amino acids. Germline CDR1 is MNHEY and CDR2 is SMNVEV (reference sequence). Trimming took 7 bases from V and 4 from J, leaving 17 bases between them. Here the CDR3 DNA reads TGTGCCAGCAATCAAGCGGGACAGTCTTACGAGCAGTACTTC. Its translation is CASNQAGQSYEQYF.

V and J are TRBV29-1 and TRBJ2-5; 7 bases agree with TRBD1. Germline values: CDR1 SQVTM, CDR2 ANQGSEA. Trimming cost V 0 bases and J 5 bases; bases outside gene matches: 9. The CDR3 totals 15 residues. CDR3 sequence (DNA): TGCAGCGTTGAAGATCAGGCAGGGGGAGTTGAGACCCAGTACTTC. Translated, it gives CSVEDQAGGVETQYF.

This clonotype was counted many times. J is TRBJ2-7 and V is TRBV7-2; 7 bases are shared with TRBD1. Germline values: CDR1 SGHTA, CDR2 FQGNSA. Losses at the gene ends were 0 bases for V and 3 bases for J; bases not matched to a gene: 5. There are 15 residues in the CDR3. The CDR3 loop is CASSLAGTDNYEQYF. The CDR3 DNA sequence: TGTGCCAGCAGCTTAGCCGGGACAGACAACTACGAGCAGTACTTC. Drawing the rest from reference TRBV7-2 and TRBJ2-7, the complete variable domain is GAGVSQSPSNKVTEKGKDVELRCDPISGHTALYWYRQSLGQGLEFLIYFQGNSAPDKSGLPSDRFSAERTGGSVSTLTIQRTQQEDSAVYLCASSLAGTDNYEQYFGPGTRLTVT.

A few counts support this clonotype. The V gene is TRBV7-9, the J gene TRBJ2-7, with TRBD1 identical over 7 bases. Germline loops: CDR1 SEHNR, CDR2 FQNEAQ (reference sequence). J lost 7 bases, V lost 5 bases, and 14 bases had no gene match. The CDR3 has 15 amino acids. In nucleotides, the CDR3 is TGTGCCAGCAGCCCCCGGGACAGTATATTCAATGAGCAGTACTTC. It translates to CASSPRDSIFNEQYF. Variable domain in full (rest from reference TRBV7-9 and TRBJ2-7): DTGVSQNPRHKITKRGQNVTFRCDPISEHNRLYWYRQTLGQGPEFLTYFQNEAQLEKSRLLSDRFSAERPKGSFSTLEIQRTEQGDSAMYLCASSPRDSIFNEQYFGPGTRLTVT.

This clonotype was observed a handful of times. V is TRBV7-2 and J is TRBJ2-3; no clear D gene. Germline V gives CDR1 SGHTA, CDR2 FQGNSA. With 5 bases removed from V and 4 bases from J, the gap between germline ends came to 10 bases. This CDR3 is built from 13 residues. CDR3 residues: CASSDPRADTQYF. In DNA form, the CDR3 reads TGTGCCAGCAGCGACCCTAGGGCAGATACGCAGTATTTT.

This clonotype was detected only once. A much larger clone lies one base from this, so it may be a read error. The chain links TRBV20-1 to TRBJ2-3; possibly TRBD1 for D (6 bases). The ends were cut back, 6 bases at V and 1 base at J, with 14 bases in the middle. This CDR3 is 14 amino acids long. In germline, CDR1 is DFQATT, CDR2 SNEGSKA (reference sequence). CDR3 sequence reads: CSASGQVGTDTQYF. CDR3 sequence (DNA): TGCAGTGCGTCGGGACAAGTAGGCACAGATACGCAGTATTTT.

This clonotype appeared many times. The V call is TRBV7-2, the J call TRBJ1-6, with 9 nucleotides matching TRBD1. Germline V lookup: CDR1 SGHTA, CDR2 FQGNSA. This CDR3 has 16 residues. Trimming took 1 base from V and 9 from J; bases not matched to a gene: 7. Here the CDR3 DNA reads TGTGCCAGCAGCTTAGATCTCGGACAGGGGATTTCACCCCTCCACTTT. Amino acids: CASSLDLGQGISPLHF.

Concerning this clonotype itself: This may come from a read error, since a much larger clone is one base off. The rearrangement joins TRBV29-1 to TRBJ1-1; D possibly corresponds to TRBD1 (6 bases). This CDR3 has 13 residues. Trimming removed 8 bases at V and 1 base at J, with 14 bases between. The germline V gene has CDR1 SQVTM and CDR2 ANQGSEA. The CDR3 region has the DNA TGCAGCACCCAGACAGGCCCGAACACTGAAGCTTTCTTT. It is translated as CSTQTGPNTEAFF. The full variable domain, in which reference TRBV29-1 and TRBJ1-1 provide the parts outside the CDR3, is SAVISQKPSRDICQRGTSLTIQCQVDSQVTMMFWYRQQPGQSLTLIATANQGSEATYESGFVIDKFPISRPNLTFSTLTVSNMSPEDSSIYLCSTQTGPNTEAFFGQGTRLTVV.

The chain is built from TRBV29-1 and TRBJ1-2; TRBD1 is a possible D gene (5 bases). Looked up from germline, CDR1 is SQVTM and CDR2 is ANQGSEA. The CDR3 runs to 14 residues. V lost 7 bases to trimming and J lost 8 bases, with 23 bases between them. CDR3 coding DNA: TGCAGCGCATACCGGGACGCGGGAAGGAAGGGCTACACCTTC. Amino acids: CSAYRDAGRKGYTF.

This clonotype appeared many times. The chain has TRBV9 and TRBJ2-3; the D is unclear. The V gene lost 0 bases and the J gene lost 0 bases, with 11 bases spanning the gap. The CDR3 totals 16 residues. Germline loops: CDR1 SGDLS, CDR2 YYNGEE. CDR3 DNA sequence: TGTGCCAGCAGCGTAGACGCCGGGCAGAGCACAGATACGCAGTATTTT. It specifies CASSVDAGQSTDTQYF.

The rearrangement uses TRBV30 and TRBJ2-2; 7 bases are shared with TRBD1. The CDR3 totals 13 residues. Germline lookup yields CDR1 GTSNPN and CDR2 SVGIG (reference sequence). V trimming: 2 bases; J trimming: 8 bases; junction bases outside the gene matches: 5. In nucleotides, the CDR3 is TGTGCCTGGAGTAAGGGGGCGTCGGGGGAGCTGTTTTTT. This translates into CAWSKGASGELFF.

In DNA, the CDR3 is TGCAGTGTTGGTGGATCCTACAATGAGCAGTTCTTC. It is translated as CSVGGSYNEQFF. V usage is TRBV20-1 and J usage is TRBJ2-1; D unresolved. Germline V lookup: CDR1 DFQATT, CDR2 SNEGSKA (reference sequence). The CDR3 sequence is 12 residues long. V lost 7 bases and J lost 1, with 8 bases in between.

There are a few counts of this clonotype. CDR3 sequence: CASSGTSGMFFSTDTQYF. CDR3 bases: TGTGCCAGCAGCGGGACTAGCGGGATGTTCTTTAGCACAGATACGCAGTATTTT. V gene TRBV6-1 combines with J gene TRBJ2-3, with 13 bases fitting TRBD2. Germline CDR1 is MNHNS and CDR2 is SASEGT. The CDR3 totals 18 residues. V was clipped by 6 bases and J by 0 bases; unmatched bases: 9.

The CDR3 spells CASSQVGLFSDTQYF. In nucleotides, the CDR3 is TGTGCCAGCAGCCAAGTCGGCCTTTTTAGCGATACGCAGTATTTT. This chain uses TRBV3-1 with TRBJ2-3, with no clear D. Trimming left V 1 base short and J 6 bases short, with 14 bases between. CDR1 and CDR2 from the germline V gene are LGHDT and YNNKEL (reference sequence). The CDR3 spans 15 residues.

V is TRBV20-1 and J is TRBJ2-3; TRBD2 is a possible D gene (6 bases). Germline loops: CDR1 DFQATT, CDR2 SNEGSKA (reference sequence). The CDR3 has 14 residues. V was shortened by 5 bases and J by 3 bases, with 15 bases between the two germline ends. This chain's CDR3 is CSAYRKEGTDTQYF. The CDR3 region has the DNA TGCAGTGCTTACAGGAAGGAGGGTACAGATACGCAGTATTTT.

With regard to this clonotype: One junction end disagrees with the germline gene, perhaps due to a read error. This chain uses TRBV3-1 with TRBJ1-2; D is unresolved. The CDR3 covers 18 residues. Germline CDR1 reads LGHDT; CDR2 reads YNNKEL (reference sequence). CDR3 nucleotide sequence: TGTGCCAGCAGCCAATCGTGGGTCGGTGGGGTGTCGACGTATGGCTGCACCTTC. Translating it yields CASSQSWVGGVSTYGCTF.

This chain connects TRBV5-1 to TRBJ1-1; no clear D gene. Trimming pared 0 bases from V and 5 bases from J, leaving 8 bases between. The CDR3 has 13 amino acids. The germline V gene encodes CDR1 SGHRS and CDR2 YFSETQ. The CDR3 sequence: CASSLATGTEAFF. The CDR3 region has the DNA TGCGCCAGCAGCTTGGCGACGGGGACTGAAGCTTTCTTT.

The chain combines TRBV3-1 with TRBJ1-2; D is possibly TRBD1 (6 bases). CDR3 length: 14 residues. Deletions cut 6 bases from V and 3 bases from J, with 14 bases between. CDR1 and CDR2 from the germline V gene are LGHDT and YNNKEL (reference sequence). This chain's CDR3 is CASRSGGADYGYTF. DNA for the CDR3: TGTGCCAGCAGATCCGGGGGGGCGGACTATGGCTACACCTTC.

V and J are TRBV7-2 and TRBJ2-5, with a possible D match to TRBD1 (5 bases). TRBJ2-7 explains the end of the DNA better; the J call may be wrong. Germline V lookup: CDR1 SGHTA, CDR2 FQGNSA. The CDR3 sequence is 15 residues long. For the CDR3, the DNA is TGTACCAGCAGCTTATGGGCAGGGATTGCTAACGAGCAGTACTTC. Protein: CTSSLWAGIANEQYF.